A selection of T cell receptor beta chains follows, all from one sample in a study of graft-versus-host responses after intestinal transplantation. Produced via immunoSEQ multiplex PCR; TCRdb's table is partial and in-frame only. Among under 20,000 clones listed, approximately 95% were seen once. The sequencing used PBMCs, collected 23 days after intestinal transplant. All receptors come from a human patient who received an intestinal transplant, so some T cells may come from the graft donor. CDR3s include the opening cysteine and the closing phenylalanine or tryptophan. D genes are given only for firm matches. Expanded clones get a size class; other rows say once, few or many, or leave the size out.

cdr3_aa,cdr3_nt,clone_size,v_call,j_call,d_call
CASSLRRGGVGHNEQFF,TGTGCCAGCAGCCTCAGGCGGGGAGGGGTTGGTCACAATGAGCAGTTCTTC,NA,TRBV7-9,TRBJ2-1,TRBD2
CASSEFSRSMNTEAFF,TGTGCCAGCAGTGAATTTTCCAGGAGCATGAACACTGAAGCTTTCTTT,NA,TRBV2,TRBJ1-1,NA
CASSFGLEGETQYF,TGTGCCAGCAGTTTCGGACTAGAGGGGGAGACCCAGTACTTC,NA,TRBV27,TRBJ2-5,TRBD2
CASSPSTGTAYNEQFF,TGTGCCAGCAGCCCTTCCACCGGGACAGCCTACAATGAGCAGTTCTTC,NA,TRBV9,TRBJ2-1,TRBD1
CASRGGPYEQYF,TGTGCCAGCAGAGGGGGGCCCTACGAGCAGTACTTC,NA,TRBV2,TRBJ2-7,NA
CASSPSTSGIYNEQFF,TGTGCCAGCAGTCCTTCCACTAGCGGGATCTACAATGAGCAGTTCTTC,once,TRBV9,TRBJ2-1,TRBD2
CASSFERTPSTDTQYF,TGTGCCAGCAGCTTCGAAAGGACACCTAGCACAGATACGCAGTATTTT,NA,TRBV5-5,TRBJ2-3,NA
CASSLWQTAEFSSYNEQFF,TGCGCCAGCAGCTTGTGGCAGACTGCGGAATTTAGCTCCTACAATGAGCAGTTCTTC,NA,TRBV5-1,TRBJ2-1,NA
CASGRTLQETQYF,TGTGCCAGTGGCAGGACACTTCAAGAGACCCAGTACTTC,once,TRBV5-6,TRBJ2-5,NA
CASSLDYEQYF,TGCGCCAGCAGCTTGGACTACGAGCAGTACTTC,NA,TRBV5-1,TRBJ2-7,NA
CASSPRQSPATNEKLFF,TGTGCCAGCAGTCCCCGACAGAGCCCTGCAACTAATGAAAAACTGTTTTTT,NA,TRBV28,TRBJ1-4,NA
CASSLEPSGQETQYF,TGTGCCAGCAGCCTCGAGCCTAGCGGTCAAGAGACCCAGTACTTC,once,TRBV28,TRBJ2-5,TRBD2
CASSQELSSYGYTF,TGTGCCAGCAGCCAAGAGCTTTCGAGCTATGGCTACACCTTC,NA,TRBV14,TRBJ1-2,NA
CASSLVGGTPSDEQFF,TGCGCCAGCAGCTTGGTAGGCGGGACTCCCTCGGATGAGCAGTTCTTC,NA,TRBV5-1,TRBJ2-1,NA
CASSSDSSSTDTQYF,TGCGCCAGCAGCTCCGACAGCTCTAGCACAGATACGCAGTATTTT,few,TRBV5-1,TRBJ2-3,NA
CATTELAGGHYEQYF,TGTGCCACCACGGAATTAGCGGGAGGGCACTACGAGCAGTACTTC,once,TRBV15,TRBJ2-7,TRBD2
CASSWEGAKGYTF,TGTGCCAGCAGTTGGGAGGGGGCGAAAGGCTACACCTTC,NA,TRBV6-5,TRBJ1-2,TRBD1
CASTAGLAGVNSYNEQFF,TGCGCCAGCACCGCTGGGCTAGCGGGAGTGAACTCCTACAATGAGCAGTTCTTC,NA,TRBV5-1,TRBJ2-1,TRBD2
CATTGEGSYEQYF,TGTGCCACCACGGGGGAGGGTTCCTACGAGCAGTACTTC,NA,TRBV10-3,TRBJ2-7,TRBD2
CASSLPDNYGYTF,TGCGCCAGCAGCTTGCCCGATAACTATGGCTACACCTTC,NA,TRBV5-1,TRBJ1-2,NA
CASSLPAAGWRETQYF,TGTGCCAGCAGCCTACCCGCAGCTGGGTGGCGAGAGACCCAGTACTTC,once,TRBV11-2,TRBJ2-5,NA
CATSRDPGGYNEQFF,TGTGCCACCAGCAGAGATCCAGGGGGCTACAATGAGCAGTTCTTC,NA,TRBV15,TRBJ2-1,TRBD1
CASSHPDSSYEQYF,TGTGCCAGCAGTCACCCGGACAGCTCCTACGAGCAGTACTTC,NA,TRBV7-3,TRBJ2-7,NA
CATSRGGLAGIYNEQFF,TGTGCCACCAGCAGAGGTGGCCTAGCGGGAATATACAATGAGCAGTTCTTC,NA,TRBV15,TRBJ2-1,TRBD2
CASSQDELRDTQYF,TGCGCCAGCAGCCAAGACGAACTCCGGGATACGCAGTATTTT,NA,TRBV4-3,TRBJ2-3,NA
CAWSPDTTEVGSPLHF,TGTGCCTGGAGCCCAGACACCACGGAAGTCGGGTCACCCCTCCACTTT,NA,TRBV30,TRBJ1-6,NA
CASSDSYEAFF,TGTGCCAGCAGTGATTCCTATGAAGCTTTCTTT,once,TRBV27,TRBJ1-1,NA
CASSIDRYSNQPQHF,TGTGCCAGTAGTATTGACAGATATAGCAATCAGCCCCAGCATTTT,NA,TRBV19,TRBJ1-5,NA
CASSLSPNTEAFF,TGTGCCAGCAGTTTATCGCCGAACACTGAAGCTTTCTTT,NA,TRBV27,TRBJ1-1,NA
CASSLIGVGVIYEQYF,TGTGCCAGCAGCTTAATTGGGGTAGGGGTCATCTACGAGCAGTACTTC,NA,TRBV11-2,TRBJ2-7,NA
CASASSYRLAGADGF,TGTGCCAGCGCCTCTAGCTACCGACTAGCGGGTGCCGATGGCTTC,NA,TRBV2,TRBJ2-7,TRBD2
CASSLASGPNNSPLHF,TGCGCCAGCAGCTTGGCCTCGGGGCCCAATAATTCACCCCTCCACTTT,NA,TRBV5-1,TRBJ1-6,NA
CASSYGTSSYEQYF,TGTGCCAGCAGCTATGGGACAAGCTCCTACGAGCAGTACTTC,NA,TRBV9,TRBJ2-7,NA
CATTLGGSYNEQFF,TGTGCCACCACCCTGGGGGGCTCCTACAATGAGCAGTTCTTC,NA,TRBV19,TRBJ2-1,NA
CASSQERLAGGLSGEELFF,TGCGCCAGCAGCCAAGAAAGACTAGCGGGAGGGTTGTCTGGGGAGGAGCTGTTTTTT,NA,TRBV4-1,TRBJ2-2,TRBD2
CSVSLGPSGTGELFF,TGCAGCGTTTCCCTCGGTCCAAGTGGGACCGGGGAGCTGTTTTTT,NA,TRBV29-1,TRBJ2-2,NA
CASIERTGREEYF,TGTGCCAGCATCGAAAGGACAGGGCGTGAGGAGTACTTC,once,TRBV6-5,TRBJ2-7,TRBD1
CSGRDSYNEQFF,TGCAGCGGCCGGGACTCCTACAATGAGCAGTTCTTC,NA,TRBV29-1,TRBJ2-1,NA
CAIRGTGQDEQFF,TGTGCCATCAGGGGGACAGGGCAGGATGAGCAGTTCTTC,NA,TRBV10-3,TRBJ2-1,TRBD1
CASSPLEPTRGGTDTQYF,TGCGCCAGCAGCCCCTTGGAACCTACTCGTGGCGGCACAGATACGCAGTATTTT,NA,TRBV5-1,TRBJ2-3,NA
CASSAYRGGNYGYTF,TGTGCCAGCAGTGCGTACAGGGGAGGTAACTATGGCTACACCTTC,NA,TRBV27,TRBJ1-2,TRBD1
CASSEGYNQPQHF,TGCGCCAGCAGTGAGGGCTACAATCAGCCCCAGCATTTT,NA,TRBV10-1,TRBJ1-5,NA
CASSYSAGATNEKLFF,TGTGCCAGCAGTTACTCTGCCGGGGCCACTAATGAAAAACTGTTTTTT,NA,TRBV6-5,TRBJ1-4,NA
CASSVTGMSYEQYF,TGTGCCAGCAGCGTAACAGGGATGTCCTACGAGCAGTACTTC,NA,TRBV9,TRBJ2-7,NA
CASSLAGVYDEQFF,TGTGCCAGCAGTTTAGCGGGAGTGTACGATGAGCAGTTCTTC,NA,TRBV6-5,TRBJ2-1,TRBD2
CASGAGRGSGYTDTQYF,TGTGCTAGTGGGGCGGGGCGTGGTAGCGGATACACAGATACGCAGTATTTT,NA,TRBV12-5,TRBJ2-3,NA
CSVARAVAPHEQYF,TGCAGCGTCGCCCGGGCAGTCGCACCCCACGAGCAGTACTTC,NA,TRBV29-1,TRBJ2-7,NA
CASSPPLIAGSYEQYF,TGTGCCAGCAGTCCCCCGTTGATAGCGGGTAGCTACGAGCAGTACTTC,NA,TRBV27,TRBJ2-7,TRBD2
CASSSGGGQETQYF,TGTGCCAGCAGCTCAGGGGGCGGACAAGAGACCCAGTACTTC,NA,TRBV9,TRBJ2-5,TRBD1
CASSEGGYTGAGTEAFF,TGTGCCAGCAGTGAAGGGGGATACACAGGGGCTGGGACTGAAGCTTTCTTT,NA,TRBV6-1,TRBJ1-1,TRBD1
CASSLGRRREPQHF,TGTGCCAGCAGCTTAGGGCGGAGACGTGAGCCCCAGCATTTT,NA,TRBV7-8,TRBJ1-5,NA
CSVSWTSVAGELFF,TGCAGCGTTTCTTGGACTAGCGTGGCCGGGGAGCTGTTTTTT,NA,TRBV29-1,TRBJ2-2,TRBD2
CASSLYVGGSYEQYF,TGTGCCAGCAGCTTGTACGTGGGGGGCAGCTACGAGCAGTACTTC,NA,TRBV5-4,TRBJ2-7,NA
CSVVFMRALSYEQYF,TGCAGCGTTGTCTTCATGCGGGCCCTATCCTACGAGCAGTACTTC,NA,TRBV29-1,TRBJ2-7,NA
CASGEGYGDSNQPQHF,TGTGCCAGCGGTGAAGGGTACGGGGATAGCAATCAGCCCCAGCATTTT,NA,TRBV27,TRBJ1-5,NA
CASSETSWGSTGELFF,TGTGCCAGCAGCGAGACTAGCTGGGGTAGCACCGGGGAGCTGTTTTTT,NA,TRBV9,TRBJ2-2,TRBD2
CASSHHRAPSTDTQYF,TGTGCCAGCAGCCATCACAGGGCCCCTAGCACAGATACGCAGTATTTT,NA,TRBV6-6,TRBJ2-3,NA
CASSPSRLPYNEQFF,TGTGCCAGCAGCCCCTCGCGCCTACCCTACAATGAGCAGTTCTTC,NA,TRBV7-9,TRBJ2-1,NA
CASSLGQSEQYF,TGTGCCAGCAGTTTGGGACAGTCCGAGCAGTACTTC,NA,TRBV28,TRBJ2-7,TRBD1